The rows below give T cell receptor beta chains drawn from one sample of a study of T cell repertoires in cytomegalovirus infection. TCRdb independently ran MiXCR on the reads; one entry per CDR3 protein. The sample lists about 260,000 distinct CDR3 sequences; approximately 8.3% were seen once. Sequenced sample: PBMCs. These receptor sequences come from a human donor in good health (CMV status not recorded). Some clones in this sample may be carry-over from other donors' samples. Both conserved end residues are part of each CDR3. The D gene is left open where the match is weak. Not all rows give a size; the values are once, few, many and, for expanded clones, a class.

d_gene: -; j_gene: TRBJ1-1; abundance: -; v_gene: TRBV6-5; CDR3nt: TGTGCCAGCAGTTACTCCTACACAGGGACGAACACTGAAGCTTTCTTT; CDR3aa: CASSYSYTGTNTEAFF
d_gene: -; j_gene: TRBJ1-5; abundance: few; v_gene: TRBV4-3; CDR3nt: TGCGCCAGCAGCCAAGATCCCGCGGGGGTTAGCAATCAGCCCCAGCATTTT; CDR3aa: CASSQDPAGVSNQPQHF
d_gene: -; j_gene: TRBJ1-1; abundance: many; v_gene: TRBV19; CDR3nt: TGTGCCAGTAGTATAGGGCCGGCGAACACTGAAGCTTTCTTT; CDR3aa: CASSIGPANTEAFF
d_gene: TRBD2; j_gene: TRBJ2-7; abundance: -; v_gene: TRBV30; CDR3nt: TGTGCCTGGAGAAATAGCGGGAGACCCTACGAGCAGTACTTC; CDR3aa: CAWRNSGRPYEQYF
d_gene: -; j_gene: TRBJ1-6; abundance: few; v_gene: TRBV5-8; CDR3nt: TGTGCCAGCAGCCCGGGACCGACAGGCCTCCACTTT; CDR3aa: CASSPGPTGLHF
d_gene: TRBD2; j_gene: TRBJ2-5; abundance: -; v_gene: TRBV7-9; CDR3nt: TGTGCCAGCAGCTCCAGCGGGGGGGCCGGGAAGACCCAGTACTTC; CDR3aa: CASSSSGGAGKTQYF
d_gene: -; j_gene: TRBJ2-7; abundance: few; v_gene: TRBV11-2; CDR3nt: TGTGCCAGCAGCTTAACGGCGGTCTCCTACGAGCAGTACTTC; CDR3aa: CASSLTAVSYEQYF
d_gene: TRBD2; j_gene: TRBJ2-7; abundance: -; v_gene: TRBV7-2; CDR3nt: TGTGCCAGCAGCTTTGGCGGGAGACGAGCCTACGAGCAGTACTTC; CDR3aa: CASSFGGRRAYEQYF
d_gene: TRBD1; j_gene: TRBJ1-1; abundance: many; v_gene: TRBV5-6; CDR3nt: TGTGCCAGCAGCTACGGGCAGGGGGGGACTGAAGCTTTCTTT; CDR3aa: CASSYGQGGTEAFF
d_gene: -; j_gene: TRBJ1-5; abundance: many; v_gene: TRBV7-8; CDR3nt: TGTGCCAGCAGCTTAGCAGGGGCCCTCAATCAGCCCCAGCATTTT; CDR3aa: CASSLAGALNQPQHF
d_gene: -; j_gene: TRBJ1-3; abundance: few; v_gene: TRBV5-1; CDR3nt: TGCGCGAGCAGGGGAGTCTCTGGAAACACCATATATTTT; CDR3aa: CASRGVSGNTIYF
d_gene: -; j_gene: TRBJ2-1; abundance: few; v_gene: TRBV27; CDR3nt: TGTGCCAGCCGTTCTTGGGGGAATAATGAGCAGTTCTTC; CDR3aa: CASRSWGNNEQFF
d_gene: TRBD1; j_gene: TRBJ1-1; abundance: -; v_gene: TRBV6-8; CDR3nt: TGTGCCAGCAGTCAGGGGGAGACTGAAGCTTTCTTT; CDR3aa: CASSQGETEAFF
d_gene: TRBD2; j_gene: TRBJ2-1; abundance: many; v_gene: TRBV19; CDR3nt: TGTGCCAGTACCCCCGTAGCGGGAGGGCCCAATGAGCAGTTCTTC; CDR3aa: CASTPVAGGPNEQFF
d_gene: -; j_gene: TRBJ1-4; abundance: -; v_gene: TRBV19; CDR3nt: TGTGCCAGTAGCTCAGGGAAATTAAGGAATGAAAAACTGTTTTTT; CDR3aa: CASSSGKLRNEKLFF
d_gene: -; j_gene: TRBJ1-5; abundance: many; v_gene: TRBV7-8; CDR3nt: TGTGCCAGCAGCCGCCGGGCTTCCAATCAGCCCCAGCATTTT; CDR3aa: CASSRRASNQPQHF
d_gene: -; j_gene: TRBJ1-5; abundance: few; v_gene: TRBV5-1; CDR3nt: TGCGCCAGCAGCTTGGAAATGGGGGGCTCCCAGCATTTT; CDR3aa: CASSLEMGGSQHF
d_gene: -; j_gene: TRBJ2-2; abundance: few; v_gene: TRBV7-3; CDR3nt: TGTGCCAGCAGCCAACGGGGGAACACCGGGGAGCTGTTTTTT; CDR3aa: CASSQRGNTGELFF
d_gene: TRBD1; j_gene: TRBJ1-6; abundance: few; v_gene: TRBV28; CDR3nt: TGTGCCAGCAGTGGGACAGGGGACTACTATAATTCACCCCTCCACTTT; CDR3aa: CASSGTGDYYNSPLHF
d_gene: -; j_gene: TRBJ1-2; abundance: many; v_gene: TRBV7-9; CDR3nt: TGTGCCAGCAGTCCTACCATATTCGACAGGTCTAACTATGGCTACACCTTC; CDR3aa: CASSPTIFDRSNYGYTF
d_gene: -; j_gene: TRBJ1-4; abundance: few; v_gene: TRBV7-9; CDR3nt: TGTGCCAGCAGCTTATTCACCGGTATTGAGGAAAAACTGTTTTTT; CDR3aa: CASSLFTGIEEKLFF
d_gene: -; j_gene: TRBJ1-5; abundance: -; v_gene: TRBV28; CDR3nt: TGTGCCAGCAGTTTATCAGGGGCCGGGAGCAATCAGCCCCAGCATTTT; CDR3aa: CASSLSGAGSNQPQHF
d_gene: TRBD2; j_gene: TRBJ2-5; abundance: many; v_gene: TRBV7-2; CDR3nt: TGTGCCAGCAGGGGAAGCGGGGGCTGGGAGACCCAGTACTTC; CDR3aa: CASRGSGGWETQYF
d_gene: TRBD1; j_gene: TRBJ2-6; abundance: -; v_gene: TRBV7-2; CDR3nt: TGTGCCAGCAGCTTAATGGGGACAGGAGTGTCTGGGGCCAACGTCCTGACTTTC; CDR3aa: CASSLMGTGVSGANVLTF
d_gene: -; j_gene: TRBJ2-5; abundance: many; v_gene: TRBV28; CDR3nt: TGTGCTGGGGGCCGGGGGGAGACCCAGTACTTC; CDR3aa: CAGGRGETQYF
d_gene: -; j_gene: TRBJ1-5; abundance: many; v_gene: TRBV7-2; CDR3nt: TGTGCCAGCAGCTACGGGCCCCAGGGTCAGCCCCAGCATTTT; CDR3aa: CASSYGPQGQPQHF
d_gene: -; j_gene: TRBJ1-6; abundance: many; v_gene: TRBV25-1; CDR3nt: TGTGCCAGCAGTGAATCGTGGGGAGTTGGAGATTCACCCCTCCACTTT; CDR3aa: CASSESWGVGDSPLHF
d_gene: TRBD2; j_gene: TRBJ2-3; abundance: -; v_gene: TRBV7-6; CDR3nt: TGTGCCAGCAGCCGCTTAGCCTCCTCAAGCGGGGGAACAGATACGCAGTATTTT; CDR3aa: CASSRLASSSGGTDTQYF
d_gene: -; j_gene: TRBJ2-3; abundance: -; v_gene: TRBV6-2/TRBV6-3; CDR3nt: TGTGCCAGCAGTTACTCGACCAGCACAGATACGCAGTATTTT; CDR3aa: CASSYSTSTDTQYF
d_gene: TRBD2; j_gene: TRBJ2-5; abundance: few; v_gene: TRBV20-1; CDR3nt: TGCAGTGCTACCCCTAGCGGACGTCAAGAGACCCAGTACTTC; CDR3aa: CSATPSGRQETQYF
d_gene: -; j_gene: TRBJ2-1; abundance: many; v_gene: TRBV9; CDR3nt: TGTGCCAGCAGCGTAGATGCTCGGAGCAGAGACAATGAGCAGTTCTTC; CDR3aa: CASSVDARSRDNEQFF
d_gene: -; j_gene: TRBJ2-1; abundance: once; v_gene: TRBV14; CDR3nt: TGTGCCAGCAGCCAAGATATAGGGGCGCGGCCGAGCTCCTACAATGAGCAGTTCTTC; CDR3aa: CASSQDIGARPSSYNEQFF
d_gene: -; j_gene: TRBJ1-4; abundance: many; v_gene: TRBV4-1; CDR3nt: TGCGCCAGCAGCCAAATCTGGGACAATACTGAAAAACTGTTTTTT; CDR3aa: CASSQIWDNTEKLFF
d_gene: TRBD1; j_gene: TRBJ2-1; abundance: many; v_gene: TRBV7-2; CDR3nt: TGTGCCAGCAGCCGATGGTTAGGACAGGCTAACAATGAGCAGTTCTTC; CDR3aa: CASSRWLGQANNEQFF
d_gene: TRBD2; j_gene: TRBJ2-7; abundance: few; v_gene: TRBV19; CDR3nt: TGTGCCAGTAGTACGAGGACTAGCGGGAGCGAGCAGTACTTC; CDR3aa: CASSTRTSGSEQYF
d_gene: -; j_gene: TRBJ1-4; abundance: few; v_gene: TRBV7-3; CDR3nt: TGTGCCAGCAGCTTAATAGCAGGGGCAAAACTGTTTTTT; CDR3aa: CASSLIAGAKLFF
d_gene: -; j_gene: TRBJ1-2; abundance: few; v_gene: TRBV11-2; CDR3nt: TGTGCCAGCAGCTTAGTCAGGGGACGCGGCTACACCTTC; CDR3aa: CASSLVRGRGYTF
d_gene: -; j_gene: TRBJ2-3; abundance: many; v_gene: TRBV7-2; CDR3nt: TGTGCCAGCAGCTCACGGCGGGCCCCTACCACAGATACGCAGTATTTT; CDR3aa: CASSSRRAPTTDTQYF
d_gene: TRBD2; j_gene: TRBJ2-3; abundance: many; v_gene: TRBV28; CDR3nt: TGTGCCAGCAGTGCCCTAGCGGGGGGCACAGATACGCAGTATTTT; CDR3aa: CASSALAGGTDTQYF
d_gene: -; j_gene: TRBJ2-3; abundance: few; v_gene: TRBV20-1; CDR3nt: TGCAGTGCTAGTGGAGCGGCCCCCACAGATACGCAGTATTTT; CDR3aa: CSASGAAPTDTQYF
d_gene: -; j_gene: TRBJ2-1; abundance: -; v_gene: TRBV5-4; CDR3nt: TGTGCCAGCAGCTTGGATTGGTGGGCAAATGAGCAGTTCTTC; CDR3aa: CASSLDWWANEQFF
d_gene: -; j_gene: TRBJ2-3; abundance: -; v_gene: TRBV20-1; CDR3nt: TGCAGTGCCCGGAGCGCCCCAGATACGCAGTATTTT; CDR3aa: CSARSAPDTQYF
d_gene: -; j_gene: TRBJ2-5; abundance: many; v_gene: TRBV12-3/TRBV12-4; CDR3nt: TGTGCCAGCAGGAGGGACTTCCAAGAGACCCAGTACTTC; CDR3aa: CASRRDFQETQYF
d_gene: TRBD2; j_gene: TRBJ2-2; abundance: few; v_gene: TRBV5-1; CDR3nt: TGCGCCAGCAGCCCGCTAGCGGGAGGGGTCACCGGGGAGCTGTTTTTT; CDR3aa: CASSPLAGGVTGELFF